This T cell receptor (beta chain) was recorded in a study of OX40 agonist ivuxolimab in advanced cancers. Study results and limitations: A proportion of nonresponders additionally exhibited low normalized T-cell clonal expansion.

Patients who had autoimmune disease history or got systemic immunosuppression were left out. Baseline was the first blood sampling point, followed by cycle 4 day 1 and cycle 7 day 1. This table comes from immunoSEQ multiplex PCR, and its TCRdb copy is limited to in-frame clones, with some not included. The sample gives 65,000 to 85,000 clones, approximately 90% of which show up once; 7.6% is in the top ten. Of note for this clone: Its antigen is undetermined.

This receptor was identified in an adult with an advanced solid tumor such as melanoma, head and neck, liver or kidney cancer. The material was CD4+ or CD8+ T cells sorted from blood, obtained in a trial of the OX40 agonist ivuxolimab.

This CDR3 reads CATLGERDEQYF. CDR3 coding DNA: TGTGCCACCCTAGGGGAGAGGGACGAGCAGTACTTC. The chain carries TRBV2 and TRBJ2-7; D assignment may be TRBD1 or TRBD2 (5 bases each). Germline V gene sequence: CDR1 SNHLY, CDR2 FYNNEI. This CDR3 has 12 amino acids. The V gene lost 10 bases and the J gene lost 5 bases, with 15 bases spanning the gap. The full variable domain, rest sourced from reference TRBV2 and TRBJ2-7, is EPEVTQTPSHQVTQMGQEVILRCVPISNHLYFYWYRQILGQKVEFLVSFYNNEISEKSEIFDDQFSVERPDGSNFTLKIRSTKLEDSAMYFCATLGERDEQYFGPGTRLTVT.